These 26 T cell receptor beta chains were all obtained from the same sample, sequenced in a study of blood T cell repertoires in COVID-19. Clones were sequenced by immunoSEQ multiplex PCR, and TCRdb holds only the in-frame ones, with some missing. The table includes about 240,000 clones, around 88% detected once. Sequenced sample: PBMCs or T cells enriched from blood (not recorded which). The receptors come from a woman in her twenties or thirties who had recovered from COVID-19.

The genes are TRBV19 and TRBJ1-6, with 9 positions matching TRBD1. The CDR3 extends over 15 amino acids. Germline CDR1 LNHDA, CDR2 SQIVND (reference sequence). After removal of 9 bases from V and 5 bases from J, the junction contained 8 bases not matched to a gene. CDR3 loop: CASRTGGFDNSPLHF. The CDR3 nucleotides are TGTGCCAGCCGTACAGGGGGCTTCGATAATTCACCCCTCCACTTT. The full variable domain, with the rest looked up from reference TRBV19 and TRBJ1-6, is DGGITQSPKYLFRKEGQNVTLSCEQNLNHDAMYWYRQDPGQGLRLIYYSQIVNDFQKGDIAEGYSVSREKKESFPLTVTSAQKNPTAFYLCASRTGGFDNSPLHFGNGTRLTVT.

The V and J genes are TRBV4-3 and TRBJ1-5; D uncertain. Trimming shortened V by 0 bases and J by 0 bases, and 3 bases separated the two germline ends. CDR3 size: 14 residues. CDR1 is LGHNA, CDR2 YSLEER, per germline. The CDR3 DNA sequence: TGCGCCAGCAGCCAAGACTATAGCAATCAGCCCCAGCATTTT. This sequence encodes CASSQDYSNQPQHF.

The chain joins TRBV6-5 to TRBJ1-1, with D possibly matching TRBD1 (5 bases). The CDR3 spans 13 residues. The V end lost 10 bases, the J end lost 3 bases, and 15 bases lay between the germline ends. From germline, CDR1 is MNHEY and CDR2 SVGAGI. The chain's CDR3 is CATAPLTDTEAFF. The CDR3 DNA is TGTGCCACCGCTCCACTGACAGACACTGAAGCTTTCTTT.

The chain joins TRBV29-1 to TRBJ2-3; 10 bases line up with TRBD2. With 4 bases clipped from V and 4 bases from J, the junction kept 11 bases outside the gene matches. This CDR3 has 16 amino acids. Germline V gene data show CDR1 as SQVTM and CDR2 as ANQGSEA. The CDR3 sequence: CSVGGPGTSAPDTQYF. The CDR3 nucleotides read TGCAGCGTTGGGGGCCCCGGGACTAGCGCCCCAGATACGCAGTATTTT.

V gene TRBV19 combines with J gene TRBJ1-5, with a weak D call TRBD1 (5 bases). V lost 3 bases to trimming and J lost 0 bases, with 18 bases between them. CDR1 is LNHDA and CDR2 is SQIVND in the germline V gene (reference sequence). CDR3 length: 18 amino acids. The CDR3 coding sequence is TGTGCCAGTAGTATCGACGGGGGGTCGGCGTATAGCAATCAGCCCCAGCATTTT. This gives the protein CASSIDGGSAYSNQPQHF. The variable domain in full, with the rest retrieved from reference TRBV19 and TRBJ1-5, is DGGITQSPKYLFRKEGQNVTLSCEQNLNHDAMYWYRQDPGQGLRLIYYSQIVNDFQKGDIAEGYSVSREKKESFPLTVTSAQKNPTAFYLCASSIDGGSAYSNQPQHFGDGTRLSIL.

The chain couples TRBV13 to TRBJ1-3; 7 bases line up with TRBD1. There are 16 residues in the CDR3. V lost 4 bases and J lost 7; bases outside the gene matches: 13. The germline gives CDR1 PRHDT, CDR2 FYEKMQ (reference sequence). CDR3 residues: CASSSHSGTAANTIYF. The CDR3 nucleotides are TGTGCCAGCAGCTCGCACTCTGGGACAGCTGCGAACACCATATATTTT.

The chain recombines TRBV3-1 (or the pseudogene TRBV3-2) with TRBJ1-4; D is possibly TRBD1 (5 bases). CDR1 and CDR2 (germline): LGHDT, YNNKEL (reference sequence). Between the trimmed V and J ends, which lost 4 bases and 7 bases, there was a span of 13 bases. The CDR3 sequence is 14 residues long. Written as DNA, the CDR3 is TGTGCCAGCAGCCGGGGGGTAGGACGTGAAAAACTGTTTTTT. This gives the protein CASSRGVGREKLFF.

The V call is TRBV12-3 or TRBV12-4, the J call TRBJ2-7, with D possibly TRBD2 on 5 matching bases. The V and J ends lost 3 bases and 3 bases respectively, with 9 bases between them. This CDR3 has 13 residues. The CDR3 region has the DNA TGTGCCAGCAGTTTTCCTAGCAGCTACGAGCAGTACTTC. Residues: CASSFPSSYEQYF.

This sequence joins TRBV6-4 and TRBJ2-3, with TRBD2 matching over 7 bases. The CDR3 length is 16 residues. The V gene's germline CDR1 is MRHNA and CDR2 SNTAGT. V dropped 0 bases and J dropped 0; count of bases not matched to a gene: 3. CDR3 loop: CASSDSAGTSTDTQYF. DNA of the CDR3: TGTGCCAGCAGTGACTCAGCGGGGACTAGCACAGATACGCAGTATTTT.

This clone has just one count. The J gene is TRBJ1-4, the V gene TRBV6-2 or TRBV6-3; D is perhaps TRBD1 (6 bases). The CDR3 runs to 14 residues. The V gene's germline CDR1 is MNHEY and CDR2 SVGEGT. The ends were cut back, 2 bases at V and 4 bases at J, with 8 bases in the middle. For the CDR3, the DNA is TGTGCCAGCAGTTACACAGGGATTAATGAAAAACTGTTTTTT. Amino acid sequence: CASSYTGINEKLFF.

The chain has TRBV19 and TRBJ1-2, with D unresolved. The CDR3 spans 19 residues. The germline V and J ends were trimmed by 2 bases and 3 bases, with 25 bases remaining between them. CDR1 is LNHDA and CDR2 is SQIVND in the germline V gene (reference sequence). The CDR3 reads CASSIRFAGSVSSYYGYTF. The CDR3 DNA reads TGTGCCAGTAGTATAAGGTTTGCAGGATCCGTCTCTTCCTACTATGGCTACACCTTC.

The J gene is TRBJ2-2, the V gene TRBV30, with 7 bases fitting TRBD2. There are 13 residues in the CDR3. Trimming removed 5 bases from V and 6 bases from J; junction bases left unmatched: 6. Germline CDR1 reads GTSNPN; CDR2 reads SVGIG (reference sequence). CDR3 loop: CAWDWGGPGELFF. CDR3 DNA: TGTGCCTGGGACTGGGGGGGTCCCGGGGAGCTGTTTTTT.

The V and J genes are TRBV6-5 and TRBJ2-7; D ambiguous. Germline CDR1 MNHEY, CDR2 SVGAGI. The CDR3 sequence is 13 residues long. Trimming took 2 bases from V and 3 from J, leaving 8 bases between them. The CDR3 spells CASSYAGYYEQYF. CDR3 DNA sequence: TGTGCCAGCAGTTACGCAGGCTACTACGAGCAGTACTTC.

This chain uses TRBV9 with TRBJ2-1; 10 bases agree with TRBD1. Unmatched junction bases numbered 5, after V lost 0 bases and J lost 8 bases. Germline V gene lookup returns CDR1 SGDLS and CDR2 YYNGEE. This CDR3 is built from 15 residues. The CDR3 here is CASSVGGTGEYEQFF. The CDR3 region has the DNA TGTGCCAGCAGCGTAGGAGGGACAGGGGAGTATGAGCAGTTCTTC.

This chain joins TRBV7-9 and TRBJ1-1; 7 nucleotides agree with TRBD1. The germline V gene has CDR1 SEHNR and CDR2 FQNEAQ (reference sequence). J gave up 8 bases and V 2 bases, and 8 bases lay outside the gene matches. CDR3 length: 14 amino acids. CDR3 nucleotide sequence: TGTGCCAGCAGCTTACCGGACCGGGGACAGGAAGCTTTCTTT. It specifies CASSLPDRGQEAFF.

This chain connects TRBV28 to TRBJ1-4; D is perhaps TRBD1 (5 bases). V was pared by 8 bases and J by 0 bases, with 16 bases between. Germline CDR1 is MDHEN and CDR2 is SYDVKM. The CDR3 contains 16 residues. Here the CDR3 reads CASALDGGATNEKLFF. The CDR3 nucleotides read TGTGCCAGCGCCCTTGACGGAGGGGCAACTAATGAAAAACTGTTTTTT. The full variable domain, in which reference TRBV28 and TRBJ1-4 provide the parts outside the CDR3, is DVKVTQSSRYLVKRTGEKVFLECVQDMDHENMFWYRQDPGLGLRLIYFSYDVKMKEKGDIPEGYSVSREKKERFSLILESASTNQTSMYLCASALDGGATNEKLFFGSGTQLSVL.

The sample holds a few counts of this clone. The chain links TRBV7-2 to TRBJ2-3, with D possibly TRBD2 on 5 matching bases. The CDR3 runs 17 residues. The germline V gene encodes CDR1 SGHTA and CDR2 FQGNSA. V lost 3 bases and J 2 bases, leaving 18 bases between the germline ends. CDR3 loop: CASSLEEVSGYTDTQYF. CDR3 in DNA: TGTGCCAGCAGCTTGGAGGAGGTCAGCGGATACACAGATACGCAGTATTTT. The complete variable domain, with remaining parts taken from reference TRBV7-2 and TRBJ2-3, reads GAGVSQSPSNKVTEKGKDVELRCDPISGHTALYWYRQSLGQGLEFLIYFQGNSAPDKSGLPSDRFSAERTGGSVSTLTIQRTQQEDSAVYLCASSLEEVSGYTDTQYFGPGTRLTVL.

The chain joins TRBV7-2 to TRBJ2-3; TRBD1 matches at 9 bases. The length of the CDR3 is 15 residues. Trimming took 1 base from V and 3 from J; bases not matched to a gene: 2. Germline loops: CDR1 SGHTA, CDR2 FQGNSA. The CDR3 sequence is CASSLEGQGTDTQYF. CDR3 nucleotide sequence: TGTGCCAGCAGCTTAGAGGGACAGGGAACAGATACGCAGTATTTT.

This rearrangement joins TRBV18 to TRBJ1-2, with a weak D call TRBD1 (6 bases). Germline-derived CDR1 and CDR2 are KGHSH and LQKENI. With 5 bases removed from V and 4 bases from J, the gap between germline ends came to 29 bases. The CDR3 runs to 19 residues. Written as DNA, the CDR3 is TGTGCCAGCTCAGAGGATGTAAACAGGGCTACCGCTCTAGGCTATGGCTACACCTTC. Residues: CASSEDVNRATALGYGYTF. Filled out from reference TRBV18 and TRBJ1-2, the complete variable domain reads NAGVMQNPRHLVRRRGQEARLRCSPMKGHSHVYWYRQLPEEGLKFMVYLQKENIIDESGMPKERFSAEFPKEGPSILRIQQVVRGDSAAYFCASSEDVNRATALGYGYTFGSGTRLTVV.

A few counts support this clone. The same CDR3 is also encoded by other DNA sequences in this sample. J is TRBJ1-1 and V is TRBV7-2, with TRBD1 matching over 7 bases. V shed 5 bases and J 0 bases; nucleotides not matched to a gene: 3. Germline CDR1 is SGHTA and CDR2 is FQGNSA. This CDR3 is built from 14 residues. The CDR3 bases are TGTGCCAGCAGCCTGGGACAGATGAACACTGAAGCTTTCTTT. This encodes CASSLGQMNTEAFF. Drawing the rest from reference TRBV7-2 and TRBJ1-1, the complete variable domain is GAGVSQSPSNKVTEKGKDVELRCDPISGHTALYWYRQSLGQGLEFLIYFQGNSAPDKSGLPSDRFSAERTGGSVSTLTIQRTQQEDSAVYLCASSLGQMNTEAFFGQGTRLTVV.

This chain connects TRBV18 to TRBJ2-1; D is perhaps TRBD1 (6 bases). The CDR3 has 12 amino acids. Germline V CDR1 and CDR2: KGHSH, LQKENI. V was clipped by 8 bases and J by 9 bases, with 14 bases between them. The CDR3 DNA reads TGTGCCAGCGTACGGGACAATCTTGAGCAGTTCTTC. This encodes CASVRDNLEQFF.

The chain is built from TRBV9 and TRBJ2-2; TRBD2 is a possible D gene (6 bases). Germline CDR1 and CDR2: SGDLS and YYNGEE. Trimming shortened V by 0 bases and J by 3 bases, and 12 bases separated the two germline ends. This CDR3 is built from 16 residues. Here the CDR3 DNA reads TGTGCCAGCAGCGTAGTCGGGGGTTGGGACACCGGGGAGCTGTTTTTT. Protein sequence: CASSVVGGWDTGELFF.

The V call is TRBV2, the J call TRBJ1-1; 9 positions agree with TRBD1. V dropped 4 bases and J dropped 1; count of bases not matched to a gene: 7. CDR1 and CDR2 (germline): SNHLY, FYNNEI. The CDR3 runs 16 residues. CDR3 sequence: CASSATSTGGNTEAFF. CDR3 bases: TGTGCCAGCAGTGCCACGTCGACAGGGGGGAACACTGAAGCTTTCTTT.

This clone was recorded many times. This chain joins TRBV4-2 and TRBJ2-3; a weak D match, TRBD1 (6 bases). Germline values: CDR1 LGHNA, CDR2 YNFKEQ. Trimming took off 5 bases at V and 4 bases at J, with 19 bases between the two ends. The CDR3 extends over 16 amino acids. This CDR3 reads CASSFRGGSDADTQYF. The DNA for the CDR3 is TGTGCCAGCAGCTTTCGAGGGGGTAGCGATGCAGATACGCAGTATTTT.

The V gene is TRBV27, the J gene TRBJ2-1; possibly TRBD1 for D (6 bases). Per germline, CDR1 MNHEY and CDR2 SMNVEV (reference sequence). Between the trimmed V and J ends, which lost 4 bases and 7 bases, there was a span of 14 bases. This CDR3 is 14 amino acids long. CDR3 amino acids: CASSSLRDKNEQFF. As DNA, the CDR3 is TGTGCCAGCAGTTCCCTCCGGGACAAAAATGAGCAGTTCTTC.

The V gene is TRBV28, the J gene TRBJ1-4, with D possibly TRBD1 on 5 matching bases. Germline V gives CDR1 MDHEN, CDR2 SYDVKM. CDR3 size: 18 residues. Trimming shortened V by 5 bases and J by 4 bases, and 23 bases separated the two germline ends. Here the CDR3 reads CASSGDSLRDRDNEKLFF. The CDR3, as DNA: TGTGCCAGCAGTGGGGATAGTCTGCGGGACCGAGATAATGAAAAACTGTTTTTT.